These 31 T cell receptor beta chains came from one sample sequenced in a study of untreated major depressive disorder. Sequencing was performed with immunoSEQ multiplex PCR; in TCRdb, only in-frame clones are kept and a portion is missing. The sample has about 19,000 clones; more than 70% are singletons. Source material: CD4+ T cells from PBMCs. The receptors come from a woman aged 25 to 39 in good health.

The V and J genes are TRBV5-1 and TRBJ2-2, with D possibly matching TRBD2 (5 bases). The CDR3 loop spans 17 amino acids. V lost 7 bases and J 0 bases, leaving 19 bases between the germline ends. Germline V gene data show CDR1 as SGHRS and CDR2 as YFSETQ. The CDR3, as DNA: TGCGCCAGCGAACTCACCGGACTCACCGCGAACACCGGGGAGCTGTTTTTT. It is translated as CASELTGLTANTGELFF.

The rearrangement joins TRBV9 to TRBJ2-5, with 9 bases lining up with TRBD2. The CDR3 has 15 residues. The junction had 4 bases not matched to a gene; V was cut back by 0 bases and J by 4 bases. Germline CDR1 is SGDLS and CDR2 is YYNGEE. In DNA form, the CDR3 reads TGTGCCAGCAGCGTAGGTGGTAGCGGGAGAGAGACCCAGTACTTC. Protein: CASSVGGSGRETQYF.

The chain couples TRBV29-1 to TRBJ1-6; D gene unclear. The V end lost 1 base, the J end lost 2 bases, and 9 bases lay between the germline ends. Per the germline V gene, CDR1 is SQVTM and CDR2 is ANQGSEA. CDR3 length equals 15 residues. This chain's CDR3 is CSVEGYGTYNSPLHF. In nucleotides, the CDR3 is TGCAGCGTTGAAGGGTACGGCACCTATAATTCACCCCTCCACTTT.

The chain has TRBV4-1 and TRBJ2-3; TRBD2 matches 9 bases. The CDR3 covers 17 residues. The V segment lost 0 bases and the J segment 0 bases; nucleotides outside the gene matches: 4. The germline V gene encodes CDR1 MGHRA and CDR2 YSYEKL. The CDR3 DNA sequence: TGCGCCAGCAGCCAAGATCGTACTAGCGGGAGCACAGATACGCAGTATTTT. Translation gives CASSQDRTSGSTDTQYF.

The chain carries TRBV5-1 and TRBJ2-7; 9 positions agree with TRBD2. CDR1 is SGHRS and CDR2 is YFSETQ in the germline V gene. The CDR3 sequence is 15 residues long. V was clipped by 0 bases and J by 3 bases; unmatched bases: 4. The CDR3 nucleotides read TGCGCCAGCAGCTTGGTTCCTAGCGGGAACTACGAGCAGTACTTC. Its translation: CASSLVPSGNYEQYF.

CDR3 protein: CASSTDRARTVNQPQHF. The CDR3 DNA follows: TGTGCCAGTAGTACCGACAGGGCCCGGACGGTCAATCAGCCCCAGCATTTT. V and J are TRBV19 and TRBJ1-5, with 7 bases fitting TRBD1. The germline CDR1 and CDR2 sequences are LNHDA and SQIVND (reference sequence). The CDR3 is made up of 17 amino acids. V lost 4 bases to trimming and J lost 3 bases; unmatched junction nucleotides: 12.

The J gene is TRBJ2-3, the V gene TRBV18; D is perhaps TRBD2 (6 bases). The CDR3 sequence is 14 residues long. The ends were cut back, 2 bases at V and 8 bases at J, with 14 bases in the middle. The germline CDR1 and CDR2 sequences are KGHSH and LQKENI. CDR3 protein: CASSPREDVGTQYF. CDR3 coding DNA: TGTGCCAGCTCACCAAGGGAGGATGTGGGTACGCAGTATTTT.

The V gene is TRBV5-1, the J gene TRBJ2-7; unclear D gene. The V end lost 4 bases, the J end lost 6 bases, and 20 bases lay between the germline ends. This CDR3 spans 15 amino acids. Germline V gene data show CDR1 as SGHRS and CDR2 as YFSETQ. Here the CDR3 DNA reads TGCGCCAGCAGCATTAGGCCCGTCACTGCCCCCGAGCAGTACTTC. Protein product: CASSIRPVTAPEQYF.

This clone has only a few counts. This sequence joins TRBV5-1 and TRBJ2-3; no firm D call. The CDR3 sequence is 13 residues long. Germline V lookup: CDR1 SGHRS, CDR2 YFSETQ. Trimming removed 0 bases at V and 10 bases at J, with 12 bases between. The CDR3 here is CASSLDSPRAQYF. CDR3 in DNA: TGCGCCAGCAGCTTGGACAGTCCCAGAGCGCAGTATTTT. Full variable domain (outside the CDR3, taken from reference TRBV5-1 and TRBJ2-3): KAGVTQTPRYLIKTRGQQVTLSCSPISGHRSVSWYQQTPGQGLQFLFEYFSETQRNKGNFPGRFSGRQFSNSRSEMNVSTLELGDSALYLCASSLDSPRAQYFGPGTRLTVL.

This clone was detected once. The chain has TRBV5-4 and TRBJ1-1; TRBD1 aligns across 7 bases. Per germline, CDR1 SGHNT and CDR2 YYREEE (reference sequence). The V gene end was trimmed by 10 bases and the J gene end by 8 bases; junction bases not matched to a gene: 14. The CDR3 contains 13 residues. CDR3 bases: TGTGCCGGGAGCCGGACAGGCGGAGCCGAAGCTTTCTTT. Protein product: CAGSRTGGAEAFF.

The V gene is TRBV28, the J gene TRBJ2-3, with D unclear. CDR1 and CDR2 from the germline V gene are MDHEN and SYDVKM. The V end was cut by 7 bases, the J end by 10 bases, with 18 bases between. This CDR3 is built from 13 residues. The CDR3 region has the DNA TGTGCCAGCACCCACGCTTGGGCAGGACCGCAGTATTTT. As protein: CASTHAWAGPQYF.

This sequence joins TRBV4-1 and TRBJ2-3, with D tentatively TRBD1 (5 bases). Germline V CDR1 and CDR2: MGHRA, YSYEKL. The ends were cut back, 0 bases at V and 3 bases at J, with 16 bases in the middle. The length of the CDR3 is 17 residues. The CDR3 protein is CASSQEGAGLGTDTQYF. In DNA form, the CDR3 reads TGCGCCAGCAGCCAAGAAGGGGCAGGGCTGGGGACAGATACGCAGTATTTT.

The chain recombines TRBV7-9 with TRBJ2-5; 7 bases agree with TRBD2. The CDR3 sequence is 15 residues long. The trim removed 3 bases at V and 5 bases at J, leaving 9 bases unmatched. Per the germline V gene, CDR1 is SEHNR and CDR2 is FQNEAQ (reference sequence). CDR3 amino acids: CASSFPLTSRETQYF. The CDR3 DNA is TGTGCCAGCAGCTTCCCTTTGACTAGCCGGGAGACCCAGTACTTC.

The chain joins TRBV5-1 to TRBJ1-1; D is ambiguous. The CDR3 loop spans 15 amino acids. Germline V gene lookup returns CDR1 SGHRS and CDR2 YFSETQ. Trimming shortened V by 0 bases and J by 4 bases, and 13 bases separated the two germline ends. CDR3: CASSLDGGRVTEAFF. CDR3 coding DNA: TGCGCCAGCAGCTTGGACGGAGGCAGAGTCACTGAAGCTTTCTTT.

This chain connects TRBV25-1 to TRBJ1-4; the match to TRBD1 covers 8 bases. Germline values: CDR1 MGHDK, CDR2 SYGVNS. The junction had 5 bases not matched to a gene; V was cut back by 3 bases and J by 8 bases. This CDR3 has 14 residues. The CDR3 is CASSDNRGWEKLFF. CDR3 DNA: TGTGCCAGCAGTGACAACAGGGGGTGGGAAAAACTGTTTTTT. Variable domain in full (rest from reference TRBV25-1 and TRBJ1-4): EADIYQTPRYLVIGTGKKITLECSQTMGHDKMYWYQQDPGMELHLIHYSYGVNSTEKGDLSSESTVSRIRTEHFPLTLESARPSHTSQYLCASSDNRGWEKLFFGSGTQLSVL.

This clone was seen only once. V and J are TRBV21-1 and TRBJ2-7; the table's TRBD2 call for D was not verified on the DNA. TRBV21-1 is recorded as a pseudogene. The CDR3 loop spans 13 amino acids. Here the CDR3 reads CASESGFTYEQYF. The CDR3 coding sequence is TGTGCCAGCGAGAGCGGGTTTACTTACGAGCAGTACTTC.

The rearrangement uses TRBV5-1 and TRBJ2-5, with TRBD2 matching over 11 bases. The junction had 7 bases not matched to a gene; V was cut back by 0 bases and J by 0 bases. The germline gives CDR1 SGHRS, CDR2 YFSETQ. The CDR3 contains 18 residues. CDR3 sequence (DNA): TGCGCCAGCAGCTTGGGATTGACTAGCGGGAACCACCAAGAGACCCAGTACTTC. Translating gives CASSLGLTSGNHQETQYF.

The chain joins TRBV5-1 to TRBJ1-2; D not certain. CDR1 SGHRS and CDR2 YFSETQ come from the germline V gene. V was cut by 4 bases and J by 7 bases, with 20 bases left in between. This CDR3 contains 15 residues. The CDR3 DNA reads TGCGCCAGCAGCCTGACACCGGACTCTTTGGTTGGCTACACCTTC. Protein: CASSLTPDSLVGYTF.

The CDR3 DNA is TGTGCCAGCAGCGTACGTGAGGGAGGGCCTGAGGAGCAGTACTTC. Protein product: CASSVREGGPEEQYF. The chain combines TRBV9 with TRBJ2-7; 7 bases fit TRBD2. CDR3 size: 15 residues. Unmatched junction bases numbered 11, after V lost 1 base and J lost 7 bases. Germline CDR1 and CDR2: SGDLS and YYNGEE.

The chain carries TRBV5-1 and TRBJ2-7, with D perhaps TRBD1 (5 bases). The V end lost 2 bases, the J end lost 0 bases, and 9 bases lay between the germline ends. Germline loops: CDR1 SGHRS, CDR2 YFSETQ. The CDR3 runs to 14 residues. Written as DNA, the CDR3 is TGCGCCAGCAGCTTTGACAGAGCCTCCTACGAGCAGTACTTC. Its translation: CASSFDRASYEQYF.

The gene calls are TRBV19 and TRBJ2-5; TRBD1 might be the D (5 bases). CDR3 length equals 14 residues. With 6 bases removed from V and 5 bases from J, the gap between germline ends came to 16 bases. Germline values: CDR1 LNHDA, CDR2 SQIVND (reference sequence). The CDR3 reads CASSEPGLGETQYF. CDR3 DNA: TGTGCCAGTAGCGAACCAGGGCTAGGCGAGACCCAGTACTTC.

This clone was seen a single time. This chain's CDR3 is CASSDTSGRSSYNEQFF. Written as DNA, the CDR3 is TGTGCCAGCAGTGATACTAGCGGCCGAAGCTCCTACAATGAGCAGTTCTTC. V and J are TRBV6-4 and TRBJ2-1; 8 bases are a match to TRBD2. Per the germline V gene, CDR1 is MRHNA and CDR2 is SNTAGT. V was pared by 3 bases and J by 0 bases, with 7 bases of the junction left unmatched. This CDR3 comprises 17 residues.

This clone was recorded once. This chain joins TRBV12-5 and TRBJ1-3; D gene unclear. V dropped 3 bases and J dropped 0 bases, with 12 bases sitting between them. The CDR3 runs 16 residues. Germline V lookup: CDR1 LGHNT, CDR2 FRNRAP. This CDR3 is CASGLGQTNSGNTIYF. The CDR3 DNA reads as TGTGCTAGTGGTTTAGGCCAGACAAACTCTGGAAACACCATATATTTT. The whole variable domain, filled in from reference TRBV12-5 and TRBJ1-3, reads DARVTQTPRHKVTEMGQEVTMRCQPILGHNTVFWYRQTMMQGLELLAYFRNRAPLDDSGMPKDRFSAEMPDATLATLKIQPSEPRDSAVYFCASGLGQTNSGNTIYFGEGSWLTVV.

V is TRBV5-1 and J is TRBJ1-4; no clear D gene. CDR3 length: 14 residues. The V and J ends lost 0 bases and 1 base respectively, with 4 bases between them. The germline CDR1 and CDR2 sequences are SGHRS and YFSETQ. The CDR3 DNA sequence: TGCGCCAGCAGCTTGGGGGGAACTAATGAAAAACTGTTTTTT. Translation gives CASSLGGTNEKLFF.

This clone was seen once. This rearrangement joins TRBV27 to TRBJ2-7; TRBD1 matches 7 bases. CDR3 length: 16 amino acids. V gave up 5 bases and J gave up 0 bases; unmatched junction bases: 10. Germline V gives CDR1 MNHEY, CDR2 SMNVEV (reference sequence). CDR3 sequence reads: CASSGRGGAVSYEQYF. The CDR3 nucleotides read TGTGCCAGCAGTGGCAGAGGGGGCGCAGTCTCCTACGAGCAGTACTTC.

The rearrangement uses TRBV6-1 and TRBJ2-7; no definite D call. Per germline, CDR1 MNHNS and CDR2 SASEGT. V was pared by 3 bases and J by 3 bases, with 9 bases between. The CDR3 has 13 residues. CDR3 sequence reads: CASSESARYEQYF. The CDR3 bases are TGTGCCAGCAGTGAGTCGGCGCGCTACGAGCAGTACTTC.

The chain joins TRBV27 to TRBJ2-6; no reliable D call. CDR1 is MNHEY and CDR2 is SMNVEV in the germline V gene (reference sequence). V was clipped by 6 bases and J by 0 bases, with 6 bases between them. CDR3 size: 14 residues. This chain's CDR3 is CASRTHSGANVLTF. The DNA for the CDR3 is TGTGCCAGCAGGACCCACTCTGGGGCCAACGTCCTGACTTTC.

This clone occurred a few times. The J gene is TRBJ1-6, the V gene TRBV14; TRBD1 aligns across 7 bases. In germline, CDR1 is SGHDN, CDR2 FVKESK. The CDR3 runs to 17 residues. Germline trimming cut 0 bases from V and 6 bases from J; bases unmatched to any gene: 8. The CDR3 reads CASSQDPVDRANSPLHF. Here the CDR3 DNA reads TGTGCCAGCAGCCAAGACCCGGTAGACAGGGCTAATTCACCCCTCCACTTT. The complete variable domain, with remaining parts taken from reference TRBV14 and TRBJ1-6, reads EAGVTQFPSHSVIEKGQTVTLRCDPISGHDNLYWYRRVMGKEIKFLLHFVKESKQDESGMPNNRFLAERTGGTYSTLKVQPAELEDSGVYFCASSQDPVDRANSPLHFGNGTRLTVT.

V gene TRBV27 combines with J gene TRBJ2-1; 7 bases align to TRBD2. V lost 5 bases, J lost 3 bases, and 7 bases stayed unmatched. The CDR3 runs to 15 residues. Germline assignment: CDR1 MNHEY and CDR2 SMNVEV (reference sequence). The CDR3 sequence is CASSPRAGHYNEQFF. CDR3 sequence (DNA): TGTGCCAGCAGTCCTCGAGCGGGGCACTACAATGAGCAGTTCTTC.

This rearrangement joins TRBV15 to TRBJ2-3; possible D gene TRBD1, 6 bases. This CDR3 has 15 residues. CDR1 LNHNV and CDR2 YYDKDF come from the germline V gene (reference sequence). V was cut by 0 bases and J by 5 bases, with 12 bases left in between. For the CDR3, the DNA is TGTGCCACCAGCAGAGAAACGGGGACACGAGATACGCAGTATTTT. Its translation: CATSRETGTRDTQYF.

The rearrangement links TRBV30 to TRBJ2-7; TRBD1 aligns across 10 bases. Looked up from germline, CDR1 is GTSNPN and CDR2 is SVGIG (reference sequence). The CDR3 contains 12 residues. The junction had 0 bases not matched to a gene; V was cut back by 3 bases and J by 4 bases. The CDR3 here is CAWRDRGYEQYF. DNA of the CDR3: TGTGCCTGGAGGGACAGGGGGTACGAGCAGTACTTC.